The text below deals with one TCR beta chain. Its antigen is undetermined. The data originate from a study of regulatory T cells in long-lasting Graves disease. The study, taken as a whole, reports: Lower TCR diversity characterized persistent Graves' patients relative to newly diagnosed patients. New patients shared 966 public clonotypes, fewer than the approximately 2,500 shared by persistent patients.

Library construction for TCR beta used iRepertoire HTBI primers and Arm-PCR of CDR3 regions. TCRdb re-called the multiplex PCR reads with MiXCR, one entry per CDR3 protein. The profile shows hundreds of thousands of distinct CDR3 sequences, about 16% of them singletons. V was cut by 4 bases and J by 3 bases, with 13 bases left in between. Germline lookup yields CDR1 DFQATT and CDR2 SNEGSKA (reference sequence). This CDR3 has 14 residues. The time point was: newly diagnosed GD, antithyroid drugs for less than 3 months. RNA extracted from PBMCs served as the sequencing template. The same sample was also studied in work on T cells in Graves' hyperthyroidism and ophthalmopathy. As that study records: Over 18 months, lack of ophthalmopathy progression marked Graves' hyperthyroidism as stable. First-round RT-PCR with HTBI primers amplified the TCR CDR3 region.

This sequence was found in a woman aged 35-65 years with Graves disease. The chain joins TRBV20-1 to TRBJ2-1; perhaps TRBD1 as D (6 bases). The sample consisted of peripheral blood mononuclear cells (PBMCs), taken at new diagnosis, from a patient treated with antithyroid drugs. CDR3 nucleotides: TGCAGTGCTAAAGGGATGGGACACTACAATGAGCAGTTCTTC. It specifies CSAKGMGHYNEQFF.